The present T cell receptor beta chain was sequenced within a study of T cell responses to AZD1222 COVID-19 vaccine. As to this clone: The antigen remains undetermined. In the same sample, other DNA sequences code for this CDR3.

This table comes from immunoSEQ multiplex PCR, and its TCRdb copy is limited to in-frame clones, with some not included. The data hold roughly 150,000 clones, with about 89% observed a single time. Whole-study findings and limits: A rise in Spike-specific TCR breadth and depth followed two AZD1222 doses. Nearly half of spike-specific TCRs reportedly target unmutated variant regions. Most donors were white British, females outnumbered males, and clonal diversity was possibly underestimated.

The CDR3 loop spans 14 amino acids. V lost 3 bases, J lost 4 bases, and 10 bases lay in between. The germline CDR1 and CDR2 sequences are MDHEN and SYDVKM. The source of this sequence is an adult who received the AZD1222 COVID-19 vaccine. The rearrangement links TRBV28 to TRBJ1-5; D call uncertain. The sample consisted of peripheral blood, taken 28 days after the second AZD1222 dose. In DNA form, the CDR3 reads TGTGCCAGCAGTTTGCGACGGTTGAATCAGCCCCAGCATTTT. Its protein is CASSLRRLNQPQHF. Complete variable domain (other parts from reference TRBV28 and TRBJ1-5): DVKVTQSSRYLVKRTGEKVFLECVQDMDHENMFWYRQDPGLGLRLIYFSYDVKMKEKGDIPEGYSVSREKKERFSLILESASTNQTSMYLCASSLRRLNQPQHFGDGTRLSIL.